This entry is about one T cell receptor (beta chain). Genomic DNA was employed as the template in profiling TCR beta VDJ and CDR3. TCRdb re-called the reads through MiXCR, storing one row per CDR3 protein. Of about 260,000 distinct CDR3 sequences in the sample, approximately 80% were seen once. These data are taken from a study of CD8+CD57+ T cells in acquired aplastic anemia. The CDR3 covers 14 residues. Trimming stripped 6 bases from V and 6 bases from J, with 19 bases between. Germline V gives CDR1 SGHNT, CDR2 YYREEE (reference sequence). Patients included in sequencing had previously demonstrated CD8+CD57+ cell expansion by flow cytometry.

This chain uses TRBV5-4 with TRBJ2-7, with TRBD2 as a possible D gene (6 bases). This TCR was recovered from a human donor with aplastic anemia. The sample comprised sorted CD4+, CD8+, or CD8+CD57+ T cells (not recorded which) from PBMCs. CDR3 in DNA: TGTGCCAGCAACTTTACTGGGGAGGACTGCGAGCAGTACTTC. Translated: CASNFTGEDCEQYF.